This T cell receptor (beta chain) emerged from a study of T cell changes during pregnancy in multiple sclerosis. Profiled with immunoSEQ multiplex PCR; TCRdb holds only in-frame clones, not every one. The sample contains 65,000 to 90,000 clones, over 90% of which appear only once. The CDR3 is 17 amino acids. Trimming shortened V by 0 bases and J by 7 bases, and 21 bases separated the two germline ends. CDR1 is MGHRA and CDR2 is YSYEKL in the germline V gene. The TCR was taken from a female donor with multiple sclerosis, enrolled in a pregnancy study. Material: CD4+ T cells from peripheral blood mononuclear cells, obtained after pregnancy. This chain uses TRBV4-1 with TRBJ2-5, with D maybe TRBD2 (6 bases). The CDR3 DNA follows: TGCGCCAGCAGCCAAGAGGGAAGGCCCAACCCGGGGGTGACCCAGTACTTC. Its translation: CASSQEGRPNPGVTQYF.